These 8 T cell receptor beta chains were sequenced from one sample in a study of blood T cell repertoires in COVID-19. Clones were read by immunoSEQ multiplex PCR, and TCRdb kept only the in-frame ones, dropping some. The sample shows 220,000 or so clones, around four fifths of them seen only once. The specimen was peripheral blood. Receptor source: a woman aged 80 or older with acute or convalescent COVID-19.

The rearrangement links TRBV3-1 (or the pseudogene TRBV3-2) to TRBJ1-6; D is unclear. The CDR3 spans 14 residues. Germline CDR1 and CDR2: LGHDT and YNNKEL (reference sequence). Trimming removed 2 bases at V and 4 bases at J, with 6 bases between. The CDR3 region has the DNA TGTGCCAGCAGCCAACCAGGTTATAATTCACCCCTCCACTTT. Amino acids: CASSQPGYNSPLHF.

The rearrangement links TRBV4-2 to TRBJ1-2, with a possible D match to TRBD1 (5 bases). There are 14 residues in the CDR3. The germline V gene encodes CDR1 LGHNA and CDR2 YNFKEQ. Trimming stripped 0 bases from V and 2 bases from J, with 7 bases between. As DNA, the CDR3 is TGTGCCAGCAGCCAAGAGGAGGGGAACTATGGCTACACCTTC. Translated, it gives CASSQEEGNYGYTF.

This clone occurred a few times. This rearrangement joins TRBV2 to TRBJ1-5; D remains ambiguous. Trimming stripped 6 bases from V and 0 bases from J, with 9 bases between. Germline V gene lookup returns CDR1 SNHLY and CDR2 FYNNEI. The CDR3 loop spans 14 amino acids. CDR3 region: CASRPPDSNQPQHF. CDR3 sequence (DNA): TGTGCCAGCAGACCCCCAGATAGCAATCAGCCCCAGCATTTT.

This rearrangement joins TRBV29-1 to TRBJ2-2; D not certain. This CDR3 is built from 14 residues. Deletions cut 7 bases from V and 4 bases from J, with 16 bases between. Germline CDR1 SQVTM, CDR2 ANQGSEA. CDR3 region: CSAARGPGTGELFF. CDR3 bases: TGCAGCGCCGCGAGAGGTCCGGGCACCGGGGAGCTGTTTTTT.

The chain joins TRBV5-1 to TRBJ2-3; 7 bases match TRBD1. Germline CDR1 reads SGHRS; CDR2 reads YFSETQ. The length of the CDR3 is 15 residues. V lost 5 bases, J lost 2 bases, and 8 bases stayed unmatched. This CDR3 is CASRSGTALTDTQYF. The DNA for the CDR3 is TGCGCCAGCAGGTCCGGGACAGCCCTCACAGATACGCAGTATTTT.

The chain carries TRBV5-6 and TRBJ2-5, with a weak D call TRBD1 (5 bases). Trimming took off 3 bases at V and 6 bases at J, with 12 bases between the two ends. CDR1 SGHDT and CDR2 YYEEEE come from the germline V gene. This CDR3 is built from 13 residues. CDR3 sequence reads: CASSSRVLKTQYF. DNA for the CDR3: TGTGCCAGCAGCTCCAGGGTGTTGAAGACCCAGTACTTC.

The chain employs TRBV3-1 (or the pseudogene TRBV3-2) and TRBJ2-1; 7 nucleotides match TRBD1. The CDR3 is 13 residues long. V shed 2 bases, J shed 8 bases, and the junction held 3 bases outside the gene matches. Germline values: CDR1 LGHDT, CDR2 YNNKEL (reference sequence). CDR3 DNA sequence: TGTGCCAGCAGCCAACAGGGGGATTATGAGCAGTTCTTC. Amino acids: CASSQQGDYEQFF.

The chain employs TRBV7-3 and TRBJ2-7; 10 bases are shared with TRBD2. CDR1 SGHTA and CDR2 FQGTGA come from the germline V gene. CDR3 length: 16 residues. Germline trimming cut 1 base from V and 6 bases from J; bases unmatched to any gene: 9. In DNA form, the CDR3 reads TGTGCCAGCAGCTTAAGCGCTAGCGGGAGCCCCCTCGAGCAGTACTTC. Its protein is CASSLSASGSPLEQYF.